The clone carrying this T cell receptor beta chain turned up a few times. The sample comes from a study of T cell changes during pregnancy in multiple sclerosis. This CDR3 is built from 15 residues. With 5 bases removed from V and 1 base from J, the gap between germline ends came to 12 bases. Germline V gives CDR1 LNHDA, CDR2 SQIVND (reference sequence). Method: immunoSEQ multiplex PCR; TCRdb's copy keeps in-frame clones and lacks some. The sample contains 120,000 or so clones, over 85% of which appear only once. V is TRBV19 and J is TRBJ1-5; D is possibly TRBD1 (5 bases). This receptor was taken from a female donor with multiple sclerosis, enrolled in a pregnancy study. The specimen was peripheral blood, collected before pregnancy. CDR3 in DNA: TGTGCCAGTAGTGATTGGGGCCCAAGCAATCAGCCCCAGCATTTT. It is translated as CASSDWGPSNQPQHF. Based on the CDR3 plus reference TRBV19 and TRBJ1-5, the full variable domain is DGGITQSPKYLFRKEGQNVTLSCEQNLNHDAMYWYRQDPGQGLRLIYYSQIVNDFQKGDIAEGYSVSREKKESFPLTVTSAQKNPTAFYLCASSDWGPSNQPQHFGDGTRLSIL.